This TCR beta chain was sequenced for a study of blood T cell repertoires in COVID-19. Losses at the gene ends were 6 bases for V and 8 bases for J; bases not matched to a gene: 12. This CDR3 is built from 15 residues. Germline loops: CDR1 MNHEY, CDR2 SVGAGI. The assay was immunoSEQ multiplex PCR, and TCRdb's table has in-frame clones only and misses some. The table shows fewer than 300,000 clones, with under 90% occurring only once. This sequence originates from a woman aged 45 to 65 who had recovered from COVID-19. The chain carries TRBV6-5 and TRBJ1-5, with 8 bases fitting TRBD1. Sequencing was performed on peripheral blood. CDR3 DNA sequence: TGTGCCAGCAGCCGTAAGACAGGGGCTGGGGAGCCCCAGCATTTT. It encodes CASSRKTGAGEPQHF.